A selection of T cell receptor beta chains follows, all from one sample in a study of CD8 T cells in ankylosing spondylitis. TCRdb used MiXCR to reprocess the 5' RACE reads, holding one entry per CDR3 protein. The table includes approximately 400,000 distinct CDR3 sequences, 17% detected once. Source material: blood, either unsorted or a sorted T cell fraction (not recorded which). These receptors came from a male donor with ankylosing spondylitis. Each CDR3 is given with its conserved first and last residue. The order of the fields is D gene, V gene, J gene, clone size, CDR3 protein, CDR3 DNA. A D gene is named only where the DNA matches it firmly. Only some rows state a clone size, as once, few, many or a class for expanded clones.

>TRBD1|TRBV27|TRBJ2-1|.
CASSSLRTGFGYNEQFF
TGTGCCAGCAGTTCCCTACGGACAGGGTTTGGCTACAATGAGCAGTTCTTC
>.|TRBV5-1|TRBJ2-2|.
CASSLDGRGTGELFF
TGCGCCAGCAGCTTGGACGGGAGAGGGACCGGGGAGCTGTTTTTT
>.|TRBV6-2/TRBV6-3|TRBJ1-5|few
CASSYSWGSNQPQHF
TGTGCCAGCAGTTACTCGTGGGGTAGCAATCAGCCCCAGCATTTT
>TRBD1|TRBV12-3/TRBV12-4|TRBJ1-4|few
CASSTGTGGTNEKLFF
TGTGCCAGCAGTACCGGGACAGGGGGTACTAATGAAAAACTGTTTTTT
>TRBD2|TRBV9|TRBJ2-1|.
CASSERTSGYNEQFF
TGTGCCAGCAGCGAACGGACTAGCGGGTACAATGAGCAGTTCTTC
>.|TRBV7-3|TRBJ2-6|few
CASSSSVSPSGANVLTF
TGTGCCAGCAGCTCCTCGGTTAGCCCCTCTGGGGCCAACGTCCTGACTTTC
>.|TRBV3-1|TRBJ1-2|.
CASSHGQGVGYTF
TGTGCCAGCAGCCACGGGCAGGGAGTAGGCTACACCTTC
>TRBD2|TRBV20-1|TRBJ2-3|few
CSASTSGGTDTQYF
TGCAGTGCTAGTACTAGCGGGGGGACAGATACGCAGTATTTT
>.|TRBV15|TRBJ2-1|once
CATSRARVAPLDEQFF
TGTGCCACCAGCAGGGCGAGGGTTGCTCCGCTGGATGAGCAGTTCTTC
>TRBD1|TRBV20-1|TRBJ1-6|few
CSARPATGYNSPLHF
TGCAGTGCTAGACCCGCGACAGGGTATAATTCACCCCTCCACTTT
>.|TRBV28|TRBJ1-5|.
CATKGGDQGGQPQHF
TGTGCCACCAAAGGAGGGGACCAGGGCGGTCAGCCCCAGCATTTT
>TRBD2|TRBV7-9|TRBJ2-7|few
CASSLLAGSSYEQYF
TGTGCCAGCAGCTTATTAGCGGGGAGCTCCTACGAGCAGTACTTC
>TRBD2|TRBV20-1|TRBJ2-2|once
CSARGSLAGGTGELFF
TGCAGTGCTAGAGGGTCGTTGGCGGGGGGGACCGGGGAGCTGTTTTTT
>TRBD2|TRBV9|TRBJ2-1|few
CASSPPGIAGGRQFF
TGTGCCAGCAGCCCCCCGGGGATAGCGGGGGGGAGGCAGTTCTTC
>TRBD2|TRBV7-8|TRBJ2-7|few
CASSLAGGRSHEQYF
TGTGCCAGCAGCTTAGCGGGCGGGAGGTCCCACGAGCAGTACTTC
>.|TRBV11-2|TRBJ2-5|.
CASSLAQSGTQYF
TGTGCCAGCAGCTTAGCCCAATCGGGGACCCAGTACTTC
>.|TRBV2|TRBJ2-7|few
CASSATGTEQYF
TGTGCCAGCAGCGCCACAGGGACCGAGCAGTACTTC
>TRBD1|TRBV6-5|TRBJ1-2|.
CASTLDRANLYGYTF
TGTGCCAGCACTTTGGACAGGGCCAATCTGTATGGCTACACCTTC
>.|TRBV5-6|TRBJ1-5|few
CASSLGAGKVNQPQHF
TGTGCCAGCAGCTTGGGGGCCGGGAAAGTCAATCAGCCCCAGCATTTT
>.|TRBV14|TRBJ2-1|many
CASSQDLEGHSFF
TGTGCCAGCAGCCAAGATCTTGAGGGACATTCGTTCTTC
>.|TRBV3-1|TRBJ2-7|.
CASSLNPGRNTYEQYF
TGTGCCAGCAGCCTGAACCCGGGACGGAACACCTACGAGCAGTACTTC
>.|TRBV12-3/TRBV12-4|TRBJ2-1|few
CASRLGNEQFF
TGTGCCAGCAGATTAGGGAATGAGCAGTTCTTC
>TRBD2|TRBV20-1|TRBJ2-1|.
CSARDPGGVSYNEQFF
TGCAGTGCTAGAGATCCGGGGGGGGTCTCCTACAATGAGCAGTTCTTC
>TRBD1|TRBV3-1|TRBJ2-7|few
CASRLAGQGAYEQYF
TGTGCCAGCAGACTCGCCGGACAGGGGGCCTACGAGCAGTACTTC
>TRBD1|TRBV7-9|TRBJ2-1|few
CASSLGQGAQNEQFF
TGTGCCAGCAGCCTTGGACAGGGGGCGCAGAATGAGCAGTTCTTC
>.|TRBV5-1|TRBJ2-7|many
CASSSGDIWYF
TGCGCCAGCAGCTCCGGGGACATTTGGTACTTC
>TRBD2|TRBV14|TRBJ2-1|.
CASSHPSGRDNEQFF
TGTGCCAGCAGCCATCCTAGCGGGAGGGACAATGAGCAGTTCTTC
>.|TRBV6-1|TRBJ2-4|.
CASSEEEGEAKNIQYF
TGTGCCAGCAGTGAAGAGGAGGGGGAAGCCAAAAACATTCAGTACTTC
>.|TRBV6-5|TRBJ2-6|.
CASSYLSGANVLTF
TGTGCCAGCAGTTACCTCTCTGGGGCCAACGTCCTGACTTTC
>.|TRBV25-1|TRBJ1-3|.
CASSLQGSYTIYF
TGTGCCAGCAGTCTTCAGGGGAGTTACACCATATATTTT